Below, 23 T cell receptor beta chains from the same sample are listed, as sequenced in a study of T cells after yellow fever vaccination. TCRdb re-analysed the 5' RACE reads in MiXCR, keeping a single row per CDR3 protein. The sample holds about 400,000 distinct CDR3 sequences; approximately 10% are singletons and the top ten take more than 15%. This specimen was PBMCs, taken on the day of the first yellow fever vaccination. These receptors all stem from a young man who received the YFV17D yellow fever vaccine.

This clonotype has only a few counts. The chain recombines TRBV20-1 with TRBJ2-3, with TRBD2 matching over 15 bases. The CDR3 covers 17 residues. V dropped 3 bases and J dropped 2; count of bases not matched to a gene: 6. Germline CDR1 and CDR2: DFQATT and SNEGSKA (reference sequence). CDR3 coding DNA: TGCAGTGCTAGTTCCGGGACTAGCGGGGGGCACACAGATACGCAGTATTTT. This encodes CSASSGTSGGHTDTQYF.

V usage is TRBV5-1 and J usage is TRBJ2-7, with D perhaps TRBD1 (8 bases). The CDR3 extends over 15 amino acids. The germline V and J ends were trimmed by 0 bases and 3 bases, with 13 bases remaining between them. Germline lookup yields CDR1 SGHRS and CDR2 YFSETQ. The CDR3 DNA follows: TGCGCCAGCAGCTTGGGGACAGGGAGGGACTACGAGCAGTACTTC. Protein: CASSLGTGRDYEQYF. Supplemented by reference TRBV5-1 and TRBJ2-7, the full variable domain reads KAGVTQTPRYLIKTRGQQVTLSCSPISGHRSVSWYQQTPGQGLQFLFEYFSETQRNKGNFPGRFSGRQFSNSRSEMNVSTLELGDSALYLCASSLGTGRDYEQYFGPGTRLTVT.

The V and J genes are TRBV27 and TRBJ2-1, with 9 bases aligning to TRBD2. This CDR3 is built from 17 residues. V was pared by 1 base and J by 6 bases, with 10 bases of the junction left unmatched. CDR1 and CDR2 from the germline V gene are MNHEY and SMNVEV (reference sequence). The CDR3 reads CASSLWAGGPISNEQFF. CDR3 sequence (DNA): TGTGCCAGCAGTTTATGGGCGGGGGGGCCAATTTCCAATGAGCAGTTCTTC.

This clonotype appeared many times. This sequence joins TRBV7-2 and TRBJ2-1; 8 nucleotides agree with TRBD2. Looked up from germline, CDR1 is SGHTA and CDR2 is FQGNSA. V was pared by 1 base and J by 2 bases, with 1 base of the junction left unmatched. The CDR3 is 15 residues long. In nucleotides, the CDR3 is TGTGCCAGCAGCTTAGGACTAGCGACCTACAATGAGCAGTTCTTC. Amino acid sequence: CASSLGLATYNEQFF.

This clonotype has just one count. It may be a read error: a sequence one base away is much more abundant. The rearrangement uses TRBV3-1 and TRBJ1-6, with D perhaps matching TRBD1 (5 bases). Germline V CDR1 and CDR2: LGHDT, YNNKEL (reference sequence). With 7 bases removed from V and 6 bases from J, the gap between germline ends came to 19 bases. This CDR3 has 16 residues. CDR3 residues: CASTRGTGVRNSPLHF. Here the CDR3 DNA reads TGTGCCAGCACCCGCGGCACGGGGGTTCGTAATTCACCCCTCCACTTT.

This clonotype has just a few counts. The chain employs TRBV5-5 and TRBJ2-2, with unresolved D. In germline, CDR1 is SGHKS, CDR2 YYEKEE (reference sequence). V was shortened by 2 bases and J by 0 bases, with 14 bases between the two germline ends. This CDR3 contains 17 residues. The CDR3 reads CASSFFVEITNTGELFF. DNA of the CDR3: TGTGCCAGCAGCTTCTTCGTCGAGATTACGAACACCGGGGAGCTGTTTTTT.

The chain employs TRBV12-3 or TRBV12-4 and TRBJ1-6; D is undetermined. This CDR3 contains 14 residues. V lost 3 bases to trimming and J lost 9 bases, with 12 bases between them. CDR3 nucleotides: TGTGCCAGCAGTTTCGAAGGGTTGGGTTCACCCCTCCACTTT. Protein: CASSFEGLGSPLHF.

The chain carries TRBV4-1 and TRBJ1-6; D is unresolved. V was shortened by 0 bases and J by 9 bases, with 9 bases between the two germline ends. The CDR3 is 14 amino acids. Germline V gene lookup returns CDR1 MGHRA and CDR2 YSYEKL. The chain's CDR3 is CASSQDLDSSPLHF. DNA of the CDR3: TGCGCCAGCAGCCAAGATCTGGATAGTTCACCCCTCCACTTT.

This clonotype was seen a few times. The chain couples TRBV5-1 to TRBJ2-3, with 10 bases matching TRBD2. The germline V gene has CDR1 SGHRS and CDR2 YFSETQ. This CDR3 has 16 residues. The V gene end was trimmed by 2 bases and the J gene end by 1 base; junction bases not matched to a gene: 4. The CDR3 here is CASSFSGGFRTDTQYF. For the CDR3, the DNA is TGCGCCAGCAGCTTTAGCGGGGGGTTCCGCACAGATACGCAGTATTTT.

This chain uses TRBV7-9 with TRBJ1-5, with D perhaps matching TRBD1 (5 bases). CDR1 is SEHNR, CDR2 FQNEAQ, per germline (reference sequence). Trimming took 8 bases from V and 3 from J, leaving 17 bases between them. CDR3 length: 15 amino acids. The CDR3 DNA reads TGTGCCAGCGACGAGGGGCAGAGGGACAATCAGCCCCAGCATTTT. Amino acid sequence: CASDEGQRDNQPQHF.

The table lists this clonotype with a few counts. The chain uses TRBV18 and TRBJ1-1; D is possibly TRBD1 (5 bases). V gave up 5 bases and J gave up 2 bases, with 12 bases separating them. The length of the CDR3 is 14 residues. CDR1 is KGHSH, CDR2 LQKENI, per germline. Here the CDR3 reads CASSDRDGNTEAFF. The CDR3 DNA is TGTGCCAGCTCAGACCGGGACGGAAACACTGAAGCTTTCTTT.

The chain is built from TRBV5-4 and TRBJ2-5; D is possibly TRBD2 (6 bases). In germline, CDR1 is SGHNT, CDR2 YYREEE (reference sequence). The CDR3 totals 15 residues. Trimming pared 4 bases from V and 3 bases from J, leaving 16 bases between. The DNA for the CDR3 is TGTGCCAGCAGCCCGGGGGTATCGTCGGAAGAGACCCAGTACTTC. Protein: CASSPGVSSEETQYF.

This clonotype was observed at least ten times. This chain joins TRBV29-1 and TRBJ2-2; TRBD1 is a possible D gene (6 bases). The CDR3 is made up of 14 amino acids. Germline CDR1 reads SQVTM; CDR2 reads ANQGSEA. V shed 6 bases and J shed 2 bases, with 13 bases lying between them. The chain's CDR3 is CSVQDSGNTGELFF. The CDR3, as DNA: TGCAGCGTCCAGGACAGTGGAAACACCGGGGAGCTGTTTTTT.

The chain carries TRBV10-3 and TRBJ2-5; perhaps D is TRBD1 or TRBD2 (5 bases each). CDR3 length equals 14 residues. Germline lookup yields CDR1 ENHRY and CDR2 SYGVKD. V was shortened by 1 base and J by 4 bases, with 10 bases between the two germline ends. CDR3: CAISEWSGTETQYF. The DNA for the CDR3 is TGTGCCATCAGTGAGTGGTCAGGGACAGAGACCCAGTACTTC.

The chain couples TRBV11-2 to TRBJ2-3; 8 positions match TRBD2. This CDR3 comprises 16 residues. From germline, CDR1 is SGHAT and CDR2 FQNNGV. The V and J ends lost 5 bases and 1 base, in that order; junction bases with no gene match: 8. CDR3 nucleotides: TGTGCCAGCAGCCCGATTCGGGGGGGCGGCACAGATACGCAGTATTTT. Its protein product is CASSPIRGGGTDTQYF.

This clonotype was seen many times. V and J are TRBV3-1 and TRBJ2-5; 8 bases are shared with TRBD2. V gave up 2 bases and J gave up 4 bases; unmatched junction bases: 6. This CDR3 region has 15 residues. Germline assignment: CDR1 LGHDT and CDR2 YNNKEL (reference sequence). The CDR3 DNA is TGTGCCAGCAGCCAACCGGGGGGGCCCACAGAGACCCAGTACTTC. Protein sequence: CASSQPGGPTETQYF.

This clonotype was seen many times. The CDR3 sequence: CASSPAYEQYF. The CDR3 coding sequence is TGTGCCAGCAGTCCCGCGTACGAGCAGTACTTC. The rearrangement links TRBV6-2 or TRBV6-3 to TRBJ2-7; D is uncertain. The CDR3 is 11 residues long. Per germline, CDR1 MNHEY and CDR2 SVGEGT. V lost 5 bases, J lost 4 bases, and 6 bases lay in between.

This clonotype has more than one count but fewer than ten. V is TRBV6-1 and J is TRBJ2-1, with D possibly being TRBD1 or TRBD2 (6 bases each). The V end lost 2 bases, the J end lost 9 bases, and 11 bases lay between the germline ends. The CDR3 has 13 residues. CDR1 MNHNS and CDR2 SASEGT come from the germline V gene. The CDR3 bases are TGTGCCAGCAGTGAACCGGGGGCAGGTGAGCAGTTCTTC. As protein: CASSEPGAGEQFF.

This clonotype was seen more than once but under ten times. The chain carries TRBV7-2 and TRBJ2-7, with 7 bases matching TRBD1. The trim removed 3 bases at V and 0 bases at J, leaving 5 bases unmatched. The V gene's germline CDR1 is SGHTA and CDR2 FQGNSA. The CDR3 has 15 residues. CDR3 region: CASSLTGQSSYEQYF. As DNA, the CDR3 is TGTGCCAGCAGCTTGACGGGACAGAGCTCCTACGAGCAGTACTTC.

V and J are TRBV27 and TRBJ1-2; 9 nucleotides line up with TRBD1. V gave up 2 bases and J gave up 8 bases; unmatched junction bases: 6. The CDR3 covers 14 residues. Per germline, CDR1 MNHEY and CDR2 SMNVEV (reference sequence). CDR3 coding DNA: TGTGCCAGCAGTTTAGGACAGGGGTTAGGAGGCTACACCTTC. Translation: CASSLGQGLGGYTF.

This clonotype was picked up one time. V is TRBV6-5 and J is TRBJ1-1; 8 bases map to TRBD1. The CDR3 is made up of 12 amino acids. Germline loops: CDR1 MNHEY, CDR2 SVGAGI. Germline trimming cut 6 bases from V and 11 bases from J; bases unmatched to any gene: 8. CDR3: CASSLRTGNAFF. The CDR3 DNA sequence: TGTGCCAGCAGCCTAAGGACAGGGAACGCTTTCTTT.

The chain uses TRBV19 and TRBJ1-2; D possibly corresponds to TRBD1 (6 bases). The V gene's germline CDR1 is LNHDA and CDR2 SQIVND (reference sequence). The CDR3 consists of 14 residues. Trimming took 5 bases from V and 3 from J, leaving 13 bases between them. The CDR3 DNA reads as TGTGCCAGTAGTGGAACGGGGGGCTACTATGGCTACACCTTC. Translated: CASSGTGGYYGYTF. The entire variable domain, with the rest obtained from reference TRBV19 and TRBJ1-2, is as follows: DGGITQSPKYLFRKEGQNVTLSCEQNLNHDAMYWYRQDPGQGLRLIYYSQIVNDFQKGDIAEGYSVSREKKESFPLTVTSAQKNPTAFYLCASSGTGGYYGYTFGSGTRLTVV.

For this clonotype: It may be a read error: a sequence one base away is much more abundant. The chain combines TRBV7-2 with TRBJ1-6; no clear D gene. The CDR3 contains 12 residues. The V end was cut by 5 bases, the J end by 2 bases, with 1 base between. The germline V gene encodes CDR1 SGHTA and CDR2 FQGNSA. Here the CDR3 DNA reads TGTGCCAGCAGCACCTATAATTCACCCCTCCACTTT. Translated: CASSTYNSPLHF.